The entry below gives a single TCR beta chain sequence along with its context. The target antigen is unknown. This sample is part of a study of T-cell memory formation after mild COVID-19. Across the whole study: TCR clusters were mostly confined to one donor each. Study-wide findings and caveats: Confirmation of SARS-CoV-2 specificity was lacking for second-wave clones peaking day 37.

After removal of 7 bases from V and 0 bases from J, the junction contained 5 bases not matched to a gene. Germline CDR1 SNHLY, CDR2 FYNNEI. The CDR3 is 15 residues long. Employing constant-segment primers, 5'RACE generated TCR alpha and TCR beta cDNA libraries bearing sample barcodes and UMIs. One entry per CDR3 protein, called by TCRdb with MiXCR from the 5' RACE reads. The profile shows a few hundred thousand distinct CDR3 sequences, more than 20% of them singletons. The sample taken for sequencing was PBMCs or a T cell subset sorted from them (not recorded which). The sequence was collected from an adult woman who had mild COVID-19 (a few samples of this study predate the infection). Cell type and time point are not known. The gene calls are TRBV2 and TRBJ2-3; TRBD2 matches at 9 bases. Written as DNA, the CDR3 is TGTGCCAGCATGAGGACTAGCGTGAGCACAGATACGCAGTATTTT. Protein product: CASMRTSVSTDTQYF. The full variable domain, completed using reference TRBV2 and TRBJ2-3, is EPEVTQTPSHQVTQMGQEVILRCVPISNHLYFYWYRQILGQKVEFLVSFYNNEISEKSEIFDDQFSVERPDGSNFTLKIRSTKLEDSAMYFCASMRTSVSTDTQYFGPGTRLTVL.